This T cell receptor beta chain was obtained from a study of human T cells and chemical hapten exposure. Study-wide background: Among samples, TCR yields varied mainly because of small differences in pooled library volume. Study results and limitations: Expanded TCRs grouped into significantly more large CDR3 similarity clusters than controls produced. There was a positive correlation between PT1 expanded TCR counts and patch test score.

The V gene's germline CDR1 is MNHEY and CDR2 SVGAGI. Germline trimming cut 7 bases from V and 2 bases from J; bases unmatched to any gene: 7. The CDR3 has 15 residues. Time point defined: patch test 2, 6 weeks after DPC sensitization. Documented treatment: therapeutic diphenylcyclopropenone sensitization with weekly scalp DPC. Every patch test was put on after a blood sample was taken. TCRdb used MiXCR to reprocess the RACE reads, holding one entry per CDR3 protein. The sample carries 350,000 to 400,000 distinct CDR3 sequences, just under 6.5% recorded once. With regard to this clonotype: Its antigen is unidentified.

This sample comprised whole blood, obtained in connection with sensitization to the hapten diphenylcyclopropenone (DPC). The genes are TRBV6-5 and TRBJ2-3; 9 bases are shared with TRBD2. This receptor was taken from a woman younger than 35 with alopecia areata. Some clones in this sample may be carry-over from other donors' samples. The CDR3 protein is CASTERGDHTDTQYF. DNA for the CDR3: TGTGCCAGCACGGAGCGGGGGGACCACACAGATACGCAGTATTTT.